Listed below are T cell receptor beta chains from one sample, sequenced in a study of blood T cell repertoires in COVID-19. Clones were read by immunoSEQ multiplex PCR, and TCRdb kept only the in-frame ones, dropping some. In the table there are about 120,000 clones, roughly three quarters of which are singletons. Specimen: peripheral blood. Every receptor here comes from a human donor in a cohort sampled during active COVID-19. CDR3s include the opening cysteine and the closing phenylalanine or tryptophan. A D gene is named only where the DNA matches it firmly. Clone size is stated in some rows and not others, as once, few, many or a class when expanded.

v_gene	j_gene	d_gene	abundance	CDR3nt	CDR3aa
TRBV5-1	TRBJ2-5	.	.	TGCGCCAGCAGCTTGGTGCCAGGGGTGGAGACCCAGTACTTC	CASSLVPGVETQYF
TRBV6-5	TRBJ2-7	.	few	TGTGCCAGCAGTTATGGCCAGGGCCCCTACGAGCAGTACTTC	CASSYGQGPYEQYF
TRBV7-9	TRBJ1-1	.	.	TGTGCCAGTATGAAGGGGTTGGACACTGAAGCTTTCTTT	CASMKGLDTEAFF
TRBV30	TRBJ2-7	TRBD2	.	TGTGCCTGGAGTCCCCCCGTGACTAGCGTCTCCTACGAGCAGTACTTC	CAWSPPVTSVSYEQYF
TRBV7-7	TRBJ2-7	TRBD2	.	TGTGCTAGCAGCTCGGGACTAGGGACCGAGCAGTACTTC	CASSSGLGTEQYF
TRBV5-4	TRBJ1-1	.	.	TGTGCCAGCAGCTTGGTGCCAGGTGACACTGAAGCTTTCTTT	CASSLVPGDTEAFF
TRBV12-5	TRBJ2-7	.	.	TGTGCTAGTGGTTTGCCGGACGAGCAGTACTTC	CASGLPDEQYF
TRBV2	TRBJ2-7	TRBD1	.	TGTGCCAGCAGTGAGAGGGACAGGGGTTACGAGCAGTACTTC	CASSERDRGYEQYF
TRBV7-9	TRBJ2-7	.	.	TGTGCCACCATGGGCCCTCCGATCTACGAGCAGTACTTC	CATMGPPIYEQYF
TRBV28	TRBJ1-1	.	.	TGTGCCAGCATCTTCAGGGCTATGAACACTGAAGCTTTCTTT	CASIFRAMNTEAFF
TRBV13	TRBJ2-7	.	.	TGTGCCAGCAGCATCCAGCTGAGTACAGGCAGCTACGAGCAGTACTTC	CASSIQLSTGSYEQYF
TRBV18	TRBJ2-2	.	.	TGTGCCAGCTCACCAACGCAGGGTAACACCGGGGAGCTGTTTTTT	CASSPTQGNTGELFF
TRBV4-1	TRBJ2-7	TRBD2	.	TGCGCCAGCAGCCAAGGCCCCCCGGCGGGAGACCACTACGAGCAGTACTTC	CASSQGPPAGDHYEQYF
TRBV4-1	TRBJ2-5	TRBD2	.	TGCGCCAGCAGGCGATTAGCGGGGGGGAGGGAGACCCAGTACTTC	CASRRLAGGRETQYF
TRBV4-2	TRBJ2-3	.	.	TGTGCCAGCAGCCAAGAATGGTTAGCGTCTAGCACAGATACGCAGTATTTT	CASSQEWLASSTDTQYF
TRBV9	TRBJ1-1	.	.	TGTGCCAGCAGCGCCAGGGTAGCGGAGAACACTGAAGCTTTCTTT	CASSARVAENTEAFF
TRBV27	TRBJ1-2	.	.	TGTGCCAGCAGTTTATCAGGAGGGGTGGATTACTATGGCTACACCTTC	CASSLSGGVDYYGYTF
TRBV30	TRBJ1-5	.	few	TGTGCCTGGAGTGTAGGCAGGTCGGGGAATCAGCCCCAGCATTTT	CAWSVGRSGNQPQHF
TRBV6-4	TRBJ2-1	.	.	TGTGCCAGCAGTGGGACAGACAATGAGCAGTTCTTC	CASSGTDNEQFF
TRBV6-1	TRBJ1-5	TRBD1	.	TGTGCCAGCAGTGCAGACGTATACAGGGGAAGAAGCAATCAGCCCCAGCATTTT	CASSADVYRGRSNQPQHF
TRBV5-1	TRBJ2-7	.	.	TGCGCCAGCAGCGGAGATTACGAGCAGTACTTC	CASSGDYEQYF
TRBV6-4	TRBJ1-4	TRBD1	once	TGTGCCAGCAGTGAAACGGGACAGGGGGACGAAAAACTGTTTTTT	CASSETGQGDEKLFF
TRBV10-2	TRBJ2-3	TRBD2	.	TGCGCCAGCAGTGACCCTAGCGGGGGGGTCACAGATACGCAGTATTTT	CASSDPSGGVTDTQYF
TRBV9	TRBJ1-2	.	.	TGTGCCAGCAGCGGAGGTGGTTCCAAATACTATGGCTACACCTTC	CASSGGGSKYYGYTF
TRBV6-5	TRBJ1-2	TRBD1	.	TGTGCCAGCAGGCCCTATGACAGGGACTATGGCTACACCTTC	CASRPYDRDYGYTF
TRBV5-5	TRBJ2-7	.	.	TGTGCCAGCAGCTTGTCGGAGGGAGGAATGCACGAGCAGTACTTC	CASSLSEGGMHEQYF
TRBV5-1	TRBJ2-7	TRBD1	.	TGCGCCAGCAGCTTGTTGACAGGGGTCGACGAGCAGTACTTC	CASSLLTGVDEQYF
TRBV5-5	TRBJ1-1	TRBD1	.	TGTGCCAGCAGCTTGCAGGGGGCGCCTACAGAGACTGAAGCTTTCTTT	CASSLQGAPTETEAFF
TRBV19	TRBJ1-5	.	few	TGTGCCAGTAGTATGACATCCAGGCAGCCCCAGCATTTT	CASSMTSRQPQHF